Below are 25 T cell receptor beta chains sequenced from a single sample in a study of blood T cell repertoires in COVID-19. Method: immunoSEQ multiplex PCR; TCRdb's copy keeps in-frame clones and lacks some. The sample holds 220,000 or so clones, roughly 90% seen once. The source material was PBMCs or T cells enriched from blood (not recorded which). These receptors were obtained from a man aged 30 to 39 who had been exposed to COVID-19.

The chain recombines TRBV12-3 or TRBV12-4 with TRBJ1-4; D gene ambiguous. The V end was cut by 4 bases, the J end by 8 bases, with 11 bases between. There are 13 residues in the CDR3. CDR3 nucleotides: TGTGCCAGCAGTTCGGGAAACCGCGAAAAACTGTTTTTT. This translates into CASSSGNREKLFF.

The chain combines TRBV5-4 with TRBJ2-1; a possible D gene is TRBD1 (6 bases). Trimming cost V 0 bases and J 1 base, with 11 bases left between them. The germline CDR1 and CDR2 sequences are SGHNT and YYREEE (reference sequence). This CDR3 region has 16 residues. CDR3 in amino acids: CASSLGQASSYNEQFF. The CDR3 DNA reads TGTGCCAGCAGCTTGGGACAGGCCAGTTCCTACAATGAGCAGTTCTTC.

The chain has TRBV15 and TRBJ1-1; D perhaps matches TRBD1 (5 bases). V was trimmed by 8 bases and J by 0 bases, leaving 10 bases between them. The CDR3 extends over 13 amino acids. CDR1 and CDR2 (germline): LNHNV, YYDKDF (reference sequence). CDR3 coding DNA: TGTGCCACCGGGGGGGATATGAACACTGAAGCTTTCTTT. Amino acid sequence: CATGGDMNTEAFF.

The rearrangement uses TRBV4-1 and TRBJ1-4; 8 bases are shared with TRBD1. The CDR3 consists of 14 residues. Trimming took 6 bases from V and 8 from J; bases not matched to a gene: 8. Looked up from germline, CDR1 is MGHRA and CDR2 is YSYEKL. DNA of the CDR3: TGCGCCAGCAGTCCAGGGGGCGCAAGGGAAAAACTGTTTTTT. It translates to CASSPGGAREKLFF.

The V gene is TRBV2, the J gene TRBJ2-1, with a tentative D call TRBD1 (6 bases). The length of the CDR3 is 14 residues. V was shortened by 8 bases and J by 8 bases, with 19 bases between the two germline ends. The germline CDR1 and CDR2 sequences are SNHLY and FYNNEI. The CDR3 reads CASHPLTGTYEQFF. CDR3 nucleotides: TGTGCCAGCCATCCTCTAACCGGGACATATGAGCAGTTCTTC.

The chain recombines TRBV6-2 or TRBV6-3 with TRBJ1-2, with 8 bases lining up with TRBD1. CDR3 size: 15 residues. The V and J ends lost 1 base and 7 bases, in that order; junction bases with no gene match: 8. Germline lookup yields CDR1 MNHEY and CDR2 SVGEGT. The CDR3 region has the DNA TGTGCCAGCAGTTACTGGGCTGGGACAGGCTTTGGCTACACCTTC. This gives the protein CASSYWAGTGFGYTF.

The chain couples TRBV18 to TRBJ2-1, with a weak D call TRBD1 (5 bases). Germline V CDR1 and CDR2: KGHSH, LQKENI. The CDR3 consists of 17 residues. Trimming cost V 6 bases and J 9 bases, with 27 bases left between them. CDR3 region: CASSRLYKGSGSSEQFF. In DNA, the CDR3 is TGTGCCAGCTCCCGATTATACAAGGGGTCCGGATCGTCTGAGCAGTTCTTC. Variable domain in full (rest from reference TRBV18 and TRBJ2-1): NAGVMQNPRHLVRRRGQEARLRCSPMKGHSHVYWYRQLPEEGLKFMVYLQKENIIDESGMPKERFSAEFPKEGPSILRIQQVVRGDSAAYFCASSRLYKGSGSSEQFFGPGTRLTVL.

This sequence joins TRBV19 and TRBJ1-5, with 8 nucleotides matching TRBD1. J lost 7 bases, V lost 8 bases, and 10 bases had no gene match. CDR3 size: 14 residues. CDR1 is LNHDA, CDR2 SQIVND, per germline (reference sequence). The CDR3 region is CASAPDRVGQPQHF. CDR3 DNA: TGTGCCAGTGCCCCGGACAGGGTGGGGCAGCCCCAGCATTTT.

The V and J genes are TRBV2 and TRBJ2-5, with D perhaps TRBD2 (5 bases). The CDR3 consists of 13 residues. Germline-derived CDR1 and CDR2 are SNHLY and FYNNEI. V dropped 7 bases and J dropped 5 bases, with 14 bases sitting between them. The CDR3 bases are TGTGCCAGCACCAGACGCCCGGGGGAGACCCAGTACTTC. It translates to CASTRRPGETQYF.

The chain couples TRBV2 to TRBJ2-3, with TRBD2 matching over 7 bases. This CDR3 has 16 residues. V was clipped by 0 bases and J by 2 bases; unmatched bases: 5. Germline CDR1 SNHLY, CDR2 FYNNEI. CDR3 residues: CASSEAWRGSTDTQYF. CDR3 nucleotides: TGTGCCAGCAGTGAAGCCTGGCGGGGGTCCACAGATACGCAGTATTTT.

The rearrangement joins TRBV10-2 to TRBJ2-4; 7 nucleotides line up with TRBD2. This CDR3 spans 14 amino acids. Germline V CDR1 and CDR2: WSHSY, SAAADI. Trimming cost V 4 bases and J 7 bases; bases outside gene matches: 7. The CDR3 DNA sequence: TGCGCCAGCAGTGGAGTTGGGGGGGGGAACATTCAGTACTTC. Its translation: CASSGVGGGNIQYF.

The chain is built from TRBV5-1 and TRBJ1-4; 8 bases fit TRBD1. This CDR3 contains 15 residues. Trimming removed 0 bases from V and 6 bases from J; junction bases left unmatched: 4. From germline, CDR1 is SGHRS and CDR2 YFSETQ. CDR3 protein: CASSLGGQEHEKLFF. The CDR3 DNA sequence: TGCGCCAGCAGCTTGGGGGGACAGGAACATGAAAAACTGTTTTTT.

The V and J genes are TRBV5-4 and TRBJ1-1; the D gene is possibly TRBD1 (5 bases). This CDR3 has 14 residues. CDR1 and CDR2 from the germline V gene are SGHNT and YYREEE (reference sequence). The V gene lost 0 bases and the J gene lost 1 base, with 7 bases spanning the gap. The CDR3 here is CASSLEQGNTEAFF. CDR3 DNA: TGTGCCAGCAGCTTGGAGCAGGGGAACACTGAAGCTTTCTTT.

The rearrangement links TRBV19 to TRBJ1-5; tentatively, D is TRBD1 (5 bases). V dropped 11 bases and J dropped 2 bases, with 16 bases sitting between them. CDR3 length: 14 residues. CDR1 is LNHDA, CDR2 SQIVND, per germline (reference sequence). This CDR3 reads CACGRDFRNQPQHF. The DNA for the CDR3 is TGTGCCTGCGGCAGGGACTTTCGCAATCAGCCCCAGCATTTT.

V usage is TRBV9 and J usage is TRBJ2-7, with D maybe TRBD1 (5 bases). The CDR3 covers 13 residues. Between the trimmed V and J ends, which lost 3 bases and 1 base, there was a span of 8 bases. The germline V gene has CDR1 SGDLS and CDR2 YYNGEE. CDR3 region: CASSADRSYEQYF. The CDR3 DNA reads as TGTGCCAGCAGCGCAGACAGATCCTACGAGCAGTACTTC.

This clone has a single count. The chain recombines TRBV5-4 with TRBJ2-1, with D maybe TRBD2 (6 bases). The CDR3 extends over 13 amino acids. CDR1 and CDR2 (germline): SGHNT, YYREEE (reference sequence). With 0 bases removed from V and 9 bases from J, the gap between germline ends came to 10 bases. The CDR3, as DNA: TGTGCCAGCAGCTTGGAGTCGCGGGGTGAGCAGTTCTTC. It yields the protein CASSLESRGEQFF.

CDR3 DNA: TGCAGCGTTGTCCAAACAGGATTCTCTGAAGCTTTCTTT. Its translation is CSVVQTGFSEAFF. This chain uses TRBV29-1 with TRBJ1-1, with a possible D match to TRBD1 (5 bases). The CDR3 is made up of 13 amino acids. CDR1 is SQVTM, CDR2 ANQGSEA, per germline. V was clipped by 4 bases and J by 6 bases, with 15 bases between them.

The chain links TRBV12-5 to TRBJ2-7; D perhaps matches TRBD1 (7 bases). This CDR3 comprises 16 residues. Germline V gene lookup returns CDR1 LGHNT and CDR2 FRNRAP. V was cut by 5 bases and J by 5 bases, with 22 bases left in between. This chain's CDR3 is CASGQNAGGQTNEQYF. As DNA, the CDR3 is TGTGCTAGTGGTCAGAACGCCGGGGGACAGACGAACGAGCAGTACTTC.

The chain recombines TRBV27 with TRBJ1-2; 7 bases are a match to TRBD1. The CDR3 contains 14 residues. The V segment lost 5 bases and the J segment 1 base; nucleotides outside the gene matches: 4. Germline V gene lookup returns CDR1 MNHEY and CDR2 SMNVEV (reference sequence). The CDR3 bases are TGTGCCAGCAGTATAGCAGGGGGTAACTATGGCTACACCTTC. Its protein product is CASSIAGGNYGYTF.

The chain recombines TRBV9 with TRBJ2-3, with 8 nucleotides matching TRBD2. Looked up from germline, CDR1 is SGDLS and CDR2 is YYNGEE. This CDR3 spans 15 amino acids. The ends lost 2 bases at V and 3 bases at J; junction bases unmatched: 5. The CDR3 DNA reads TGTGCCAGCAGCGTCAACGGGGGGGAAACAGATACGCAGTATTTT. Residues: CASSVNGGETDTQYF.

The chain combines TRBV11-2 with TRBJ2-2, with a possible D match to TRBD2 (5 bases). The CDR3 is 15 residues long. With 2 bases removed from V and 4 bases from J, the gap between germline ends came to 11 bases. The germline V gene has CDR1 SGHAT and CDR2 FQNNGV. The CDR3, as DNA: TGTGCCAGCAGCTTAAACTCGGGGAGCACCGGGGAGCTGTTTTTT. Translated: CASSLNSGSTGELFF. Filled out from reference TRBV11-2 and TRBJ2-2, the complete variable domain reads EAGVAQSPRYKIIEKRQSVAFWCNPISGHATLYWYQQILGQGPKLLIQFQNNGVVDDSQLPKDRFSAERLKGVDSTLKIQPAKLEDSAVYLCASSLNSGSTGELFFGEGSRLTVL.

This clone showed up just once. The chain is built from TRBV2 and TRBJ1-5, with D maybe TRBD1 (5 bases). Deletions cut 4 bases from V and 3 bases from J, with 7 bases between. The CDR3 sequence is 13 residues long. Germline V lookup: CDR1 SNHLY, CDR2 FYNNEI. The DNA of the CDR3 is TGTGCCAGCAGTGGACAGTACAATCAGCCCCAGCATTTT. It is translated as CASSGQYNQPQHF. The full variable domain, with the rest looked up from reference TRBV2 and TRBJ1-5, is EPEVTQTPSHQVTQMGQEVILRCVPISNHLYFYWYRQILGQKVEFLVSFYNNEISEKSEIFDDQFSVERPDGSNFTLKIRSTKLEDSAMYFCASSGQYNQPQHFGDGTRLSIL.

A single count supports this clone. The CDR3, as DNA: TGTGCCAGCAGCTTAACAGGGGGTCCCTCCTACGAGCAGTACTTC. This codes for CASSLTGGPSYEQYF. This sequence joins TRBV11-2 and TRBJ2-7, with 8 bases that match TRBD1. Germline V gives CDR1 SGHAT, CDR2 FQNNGV. Unmatched junction bases numbered 3, after V lost 2 bases and J lost 0 bases. There are 15 residues in the CDR3.

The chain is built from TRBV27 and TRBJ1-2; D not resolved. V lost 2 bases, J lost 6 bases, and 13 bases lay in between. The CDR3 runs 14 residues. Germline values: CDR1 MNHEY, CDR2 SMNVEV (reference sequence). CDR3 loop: CASSLVPGQNGYTF. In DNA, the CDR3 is TGTGCCAGCAGTTTAGTTCCAGGTCAGAATGGCTACACCTTC.

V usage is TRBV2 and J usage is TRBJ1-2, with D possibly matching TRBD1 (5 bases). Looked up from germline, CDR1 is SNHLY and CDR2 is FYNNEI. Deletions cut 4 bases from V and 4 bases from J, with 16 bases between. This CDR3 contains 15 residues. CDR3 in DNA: TGTGCCAGCAGTGGTCAGGGCGGCAGTGGCTATGGCTACACCTTC. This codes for CASSGQGGSGYGYTF.